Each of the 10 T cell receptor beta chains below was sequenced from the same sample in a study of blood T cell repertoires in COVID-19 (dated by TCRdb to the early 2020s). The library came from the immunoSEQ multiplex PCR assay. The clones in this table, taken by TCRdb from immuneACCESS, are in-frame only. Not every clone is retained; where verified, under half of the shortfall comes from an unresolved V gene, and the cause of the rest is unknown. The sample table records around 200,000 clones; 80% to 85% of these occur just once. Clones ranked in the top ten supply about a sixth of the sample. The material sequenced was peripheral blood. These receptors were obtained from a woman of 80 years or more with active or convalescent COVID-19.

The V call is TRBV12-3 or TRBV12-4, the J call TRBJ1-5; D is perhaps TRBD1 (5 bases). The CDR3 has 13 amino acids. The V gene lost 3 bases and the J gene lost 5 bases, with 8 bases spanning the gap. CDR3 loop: CASSFSGHQPQHF. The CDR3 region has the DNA TGTGCCAGCAGTTTCTCAGGGCATCAGCCCCAGCATTTT.

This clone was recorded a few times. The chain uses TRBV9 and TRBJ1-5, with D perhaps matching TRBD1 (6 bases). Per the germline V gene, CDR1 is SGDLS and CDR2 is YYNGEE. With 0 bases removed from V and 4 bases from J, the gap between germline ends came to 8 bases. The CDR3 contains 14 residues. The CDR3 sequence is CASSVGDMNQPQHF. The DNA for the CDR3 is TGTGCCAGCAGCGTAGGGGACATGAATCAGCCCCAGCATTTT. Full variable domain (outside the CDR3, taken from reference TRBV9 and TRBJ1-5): DSGVTQTPKHLITATGQRVTLRCSPRSGDLSVYWYQQSLDQGLQFLIQYYNGEERAKGNILERFSAQQFPDLHSELNLSSLELGDSALYFCASSVGDMNQPQHFGDGTRLSIL.

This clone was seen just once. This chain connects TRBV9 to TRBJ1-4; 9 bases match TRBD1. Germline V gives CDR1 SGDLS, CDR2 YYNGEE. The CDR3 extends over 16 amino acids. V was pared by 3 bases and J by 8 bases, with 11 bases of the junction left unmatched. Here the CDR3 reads CASSATARGQGEKLFF. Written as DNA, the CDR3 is TGTGCCAGCAGCGCCACAGCCCGAGGACAGGGGGAAAAACTGTTTTTT.

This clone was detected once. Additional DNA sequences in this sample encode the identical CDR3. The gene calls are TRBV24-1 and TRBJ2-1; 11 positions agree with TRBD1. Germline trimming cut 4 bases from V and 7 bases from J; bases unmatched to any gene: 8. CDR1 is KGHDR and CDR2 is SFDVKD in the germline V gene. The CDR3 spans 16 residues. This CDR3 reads CATSDPGTGGGNEQFF. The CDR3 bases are TGTGCCACCAGTGACCCCGGGACAGGGGGAGGGAATGAGCAGTTCTTC.

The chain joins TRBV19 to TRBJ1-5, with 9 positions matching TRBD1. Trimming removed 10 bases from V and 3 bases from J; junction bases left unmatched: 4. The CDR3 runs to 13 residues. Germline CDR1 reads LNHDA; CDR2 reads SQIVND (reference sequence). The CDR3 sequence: CATGQGFNQPQHF. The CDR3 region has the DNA TGTGCCACCGGACAGGGGTTCAATCAGCCCCAGCATTTT.

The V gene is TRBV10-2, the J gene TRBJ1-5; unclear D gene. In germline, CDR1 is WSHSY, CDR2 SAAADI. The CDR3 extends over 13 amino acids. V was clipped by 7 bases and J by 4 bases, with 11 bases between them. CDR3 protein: CASNRELNQPQHF. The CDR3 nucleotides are TGCGCCAGCAATAGGGAGTTAAATCAGCCCCAGCATTTT.

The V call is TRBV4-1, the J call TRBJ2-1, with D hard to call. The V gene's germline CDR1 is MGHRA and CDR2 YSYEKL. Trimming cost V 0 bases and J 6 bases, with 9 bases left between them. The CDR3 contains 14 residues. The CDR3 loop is CASSQDPGTNEQFF. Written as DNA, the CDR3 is TGCGCCAGCAGCCAAGACCCAGGTACCAATGAGCAGTTCTTC.

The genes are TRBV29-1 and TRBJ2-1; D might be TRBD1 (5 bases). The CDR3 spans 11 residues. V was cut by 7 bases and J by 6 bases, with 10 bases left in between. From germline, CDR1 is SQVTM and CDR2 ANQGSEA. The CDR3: CSADRVNEQFF. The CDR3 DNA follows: TGCAGCGCCGACAGAGTCAATGAGCAGTTCTTC.

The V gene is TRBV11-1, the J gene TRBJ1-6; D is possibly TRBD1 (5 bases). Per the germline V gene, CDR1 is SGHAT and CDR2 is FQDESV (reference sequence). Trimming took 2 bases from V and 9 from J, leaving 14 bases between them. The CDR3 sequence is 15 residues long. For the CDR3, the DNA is TGTGCCAGCAGCTTATCCGGGGGAGTGGTTTCACCCCTCCACTTT. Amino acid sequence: CASSLSGGVVSPLHF.

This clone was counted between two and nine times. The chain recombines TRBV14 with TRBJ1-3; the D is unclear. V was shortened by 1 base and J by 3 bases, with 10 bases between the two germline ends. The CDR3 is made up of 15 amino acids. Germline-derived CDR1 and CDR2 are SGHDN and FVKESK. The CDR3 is CASSQVLAFGNTIYF. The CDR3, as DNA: TGTGCCAGCAGCCAAGTACTCGCCTTTGGAAACACCATATATTTT.